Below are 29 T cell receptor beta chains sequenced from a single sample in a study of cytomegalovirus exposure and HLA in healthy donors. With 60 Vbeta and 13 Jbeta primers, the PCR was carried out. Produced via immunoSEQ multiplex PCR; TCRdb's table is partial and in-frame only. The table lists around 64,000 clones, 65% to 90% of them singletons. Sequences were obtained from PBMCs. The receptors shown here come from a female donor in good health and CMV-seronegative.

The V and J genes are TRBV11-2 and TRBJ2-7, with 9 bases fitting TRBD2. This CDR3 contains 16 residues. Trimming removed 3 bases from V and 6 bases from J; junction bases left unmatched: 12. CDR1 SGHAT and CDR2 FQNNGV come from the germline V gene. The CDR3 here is CASSFSGAGLAFEQYF. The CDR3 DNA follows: TGTGCCAGCAGCTTTTCTGGTGCGGGACTAGCCTTCGAGCAGTACTTC.

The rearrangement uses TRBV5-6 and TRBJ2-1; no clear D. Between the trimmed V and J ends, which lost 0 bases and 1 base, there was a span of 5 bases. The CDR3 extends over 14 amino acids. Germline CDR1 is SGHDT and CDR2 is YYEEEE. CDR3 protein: CASSLASSYNEQFF. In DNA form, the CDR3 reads TGTGCCAGCAGCTTGGCCAGTTCCTACAATGAGCAGTTCTTC.

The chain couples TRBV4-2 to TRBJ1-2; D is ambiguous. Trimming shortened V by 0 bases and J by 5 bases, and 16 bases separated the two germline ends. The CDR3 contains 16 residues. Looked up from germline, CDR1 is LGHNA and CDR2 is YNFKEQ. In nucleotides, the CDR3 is TGTGCCAGCAGCCAAGATAGCGGGAGCAAAAAGTATGGCTACACCTTC. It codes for CASSQDSGSKKYGYTF.

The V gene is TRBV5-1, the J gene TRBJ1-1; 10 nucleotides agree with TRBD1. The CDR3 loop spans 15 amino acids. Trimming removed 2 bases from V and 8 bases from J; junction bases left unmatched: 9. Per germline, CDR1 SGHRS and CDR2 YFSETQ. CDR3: CASSFATGGAREAFF. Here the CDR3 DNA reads TGCGCCAGCAGCTTCGCGACAGGGGGCGCACGCGAAGCTTTCTTT. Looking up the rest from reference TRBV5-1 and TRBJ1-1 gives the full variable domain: KAGVTQTPRYLIKTRGQQVTLSCSPISGHRSVSWYQQTPGQGLQFLFEYFSETQRNKGNFPGRFSGRQFSNSRSEMNVSTLELGDSALYLCASSFATGGAREAFFGQGTRLTVV.

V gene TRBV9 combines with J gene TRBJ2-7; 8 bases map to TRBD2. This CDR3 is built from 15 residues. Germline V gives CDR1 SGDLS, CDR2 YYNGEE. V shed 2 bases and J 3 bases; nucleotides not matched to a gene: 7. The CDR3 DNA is TGTGCCAGCAGCGTCTCAGCGGGGGACTACTACGAGCAGTACTTC. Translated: CASSVSAGDYYEQYF.

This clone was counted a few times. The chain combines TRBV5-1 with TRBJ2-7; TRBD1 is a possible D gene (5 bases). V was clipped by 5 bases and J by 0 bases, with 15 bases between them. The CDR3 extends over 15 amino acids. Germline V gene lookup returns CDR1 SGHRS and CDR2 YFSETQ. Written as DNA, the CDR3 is TGCGCCAGCAGGGCCCCCGTCCAGGGCTCCTACGAGCAGTACTTC. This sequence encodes CASRAPVQGSYEQYF. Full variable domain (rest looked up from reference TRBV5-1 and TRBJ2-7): KAGVTQTPRYLIKTRGQQVTLSCSPISGHRSVSWYQQTPGQGLQFLFEYFSETQRNKGNFPGRFSGRQFSNSRSEMNVSTLELGDSALYLCASRAPVQGSYEQYFGPGTRLTVT.

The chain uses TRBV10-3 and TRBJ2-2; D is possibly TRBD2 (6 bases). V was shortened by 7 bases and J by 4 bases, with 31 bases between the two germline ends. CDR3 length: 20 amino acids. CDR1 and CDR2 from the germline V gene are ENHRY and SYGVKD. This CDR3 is CAINSNKHSGSPSLTGELFF. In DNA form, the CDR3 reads TGTGCCATCAACTCCAACAAACATAGCGGCTCCCCGTCCCTCACCGGGGAGCTGTTTTTT.

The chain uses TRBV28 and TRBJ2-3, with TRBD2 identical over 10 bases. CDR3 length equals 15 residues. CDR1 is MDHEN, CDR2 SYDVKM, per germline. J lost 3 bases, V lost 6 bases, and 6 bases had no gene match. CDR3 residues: CASSLAGVPTDTQYF. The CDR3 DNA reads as TGTGCCAGCAGCCTAGCGGGAGTACCGACAGATACGCAGTATTTT.

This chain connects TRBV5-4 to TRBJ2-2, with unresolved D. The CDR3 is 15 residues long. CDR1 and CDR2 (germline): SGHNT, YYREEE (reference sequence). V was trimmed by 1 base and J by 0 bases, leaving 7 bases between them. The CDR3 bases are TGTGCCAGCAGCTTGTCAGGAACGAACACCGGGGAGCTGTTTTTT. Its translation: CASSLSGTNTGELFF.

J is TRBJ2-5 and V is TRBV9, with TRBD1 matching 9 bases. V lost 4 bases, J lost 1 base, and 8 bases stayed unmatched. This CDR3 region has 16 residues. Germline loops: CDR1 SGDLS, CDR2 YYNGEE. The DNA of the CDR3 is TGTGCCAGCAGCCCCTCCGGGACAGGGCCCCAAGAGACCCAGTACTTC. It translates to CASSPSGTGPQETQYF.

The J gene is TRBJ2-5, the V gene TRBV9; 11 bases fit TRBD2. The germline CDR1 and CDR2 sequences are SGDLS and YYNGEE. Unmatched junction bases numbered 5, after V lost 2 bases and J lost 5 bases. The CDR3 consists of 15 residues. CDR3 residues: CASSVSGGELETQYF. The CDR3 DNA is TGTGCCAGCAGCGTTAGCGGGGGGGAGTTGGAGACCCAGTACTTC. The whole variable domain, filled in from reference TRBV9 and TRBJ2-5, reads DSGVTQTPKHLITATGQRVTLRCSPRSGDLSVYWYQQSLDQGLQFLIQYYNGEERAKGNILERFSAQQFPDLHSELNLSSLELGDSALYFCASSVSGGELETQYFGPGTRLLVL.

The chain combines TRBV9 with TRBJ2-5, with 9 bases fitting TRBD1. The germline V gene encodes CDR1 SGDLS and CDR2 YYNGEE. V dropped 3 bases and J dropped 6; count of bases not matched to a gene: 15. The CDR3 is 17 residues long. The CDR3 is CASSGGPGTGPTKTQYF. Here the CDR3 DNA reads TGTGCCAGCAGCGGAGGACCCGGGACAGGGCCCACAAAGACCCAGTACTTC.

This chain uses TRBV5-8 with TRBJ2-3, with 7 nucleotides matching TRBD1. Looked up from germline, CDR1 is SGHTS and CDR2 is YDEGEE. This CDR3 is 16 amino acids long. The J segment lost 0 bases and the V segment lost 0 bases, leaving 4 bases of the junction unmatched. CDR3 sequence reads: CASSLEGGHSTDTQYF. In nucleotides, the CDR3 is TGTGCCAGCAGCTTGGAAGGGGGCCATAGCACAGATACGCAGTATTTT.

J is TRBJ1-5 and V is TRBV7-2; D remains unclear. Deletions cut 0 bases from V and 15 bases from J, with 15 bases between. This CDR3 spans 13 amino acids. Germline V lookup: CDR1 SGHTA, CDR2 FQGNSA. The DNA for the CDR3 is TGTGCCAGCAGCTTAGCCCGGCAGAGGGTGATGCATTTT. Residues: CASSLARQRVMHF.

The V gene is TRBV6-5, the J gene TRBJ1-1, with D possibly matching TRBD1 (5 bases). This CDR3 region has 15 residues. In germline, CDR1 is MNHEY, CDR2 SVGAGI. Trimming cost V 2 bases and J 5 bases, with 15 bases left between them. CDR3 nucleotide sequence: TGTGCCAGCAGTTACGGTTCCAGGGTTGGTACTGAAGCTTTCTTT. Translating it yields CASSYGSRVGTEAFF.

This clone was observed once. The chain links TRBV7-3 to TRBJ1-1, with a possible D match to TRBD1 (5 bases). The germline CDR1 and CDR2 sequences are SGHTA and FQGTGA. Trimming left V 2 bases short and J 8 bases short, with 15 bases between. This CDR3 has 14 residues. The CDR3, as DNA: TGTGCCAGCAGCTTAGTAGATGAACGGACAGAAGCTTTCTTT. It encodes CASSLVDERTEAFF.

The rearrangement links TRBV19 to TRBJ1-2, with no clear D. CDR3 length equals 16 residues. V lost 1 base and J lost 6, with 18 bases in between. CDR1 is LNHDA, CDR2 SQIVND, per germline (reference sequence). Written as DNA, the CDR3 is TGTGCCAGTAGTATAGGGGCAGGCCAGAGGGCAAATGGCTACACCTTC. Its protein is CASSIGAGQRANGYTF. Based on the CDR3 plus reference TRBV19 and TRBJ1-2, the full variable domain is DGGITQSPKYLFRKEGQNVTLSCEQNLNHDAMYWYRQDPGQGLRLIYYSQIVNDFQKGDIAEGYSVSREKKESFPLTVTSAQKNPTAFYLCASSIGAGQRANGYTFGSGTRLTVV.

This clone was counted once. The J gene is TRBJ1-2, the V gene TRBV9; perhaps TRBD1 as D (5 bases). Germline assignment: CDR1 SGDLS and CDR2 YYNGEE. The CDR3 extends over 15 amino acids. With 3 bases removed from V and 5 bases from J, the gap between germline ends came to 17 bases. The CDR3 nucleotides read TGTGCCAGCAGCGCCCGTCAGGACACTCCATATGGCTACACCTTC. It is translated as CASSARQDTPYGYTF. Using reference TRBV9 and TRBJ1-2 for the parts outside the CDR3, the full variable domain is DSGVTQTPKHLITATGQRVTLRCSPRSGDLSVYWYQQSLDQGLQFLIQYYNGEERAKGNILERFSAQQFPDLHSELNLSSLELGDSALYFCASSARQDTPYGYTFGSGTRLTVV.

DNA of the CDR3: TGCGCCAGCAGCCAACCCGGGACAGAAGCTTTCTTT. Its protein product is CASSQPGTEAFF. The chain carries TRBV4-1 and TRBJ1-1, with a weak D call TRBD1 (6 bases). CDR1 MGHRA and CDR2 YSYEKL come from the germline V gene. This CDR3 is 12 amino acids long. The V and J ends lost 2 bases and 8 bases respectively, with 9 bases between them.

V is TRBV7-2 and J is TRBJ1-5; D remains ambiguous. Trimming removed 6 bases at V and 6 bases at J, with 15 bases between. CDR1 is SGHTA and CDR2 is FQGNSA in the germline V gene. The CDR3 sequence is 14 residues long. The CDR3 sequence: CASRSQAFSQPQHF. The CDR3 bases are TGTGCCAGCAGAAGCCAGGCGTTTAGTCAGCCCCAGCATTTT.

For the CDR3, the DNA is TGTGCCAGCAGCGCGGGCCGAGACGGCAAAGCTTTCTTT. It yields the protein CASSAGRDGKAFF. The J gene is TRBJ1-1, the V gene TRBV5-6; no definite D call. Germline lookup yields CDR1 SGHDT and CDR2 YYEEEE. The CDR3 totals 13 residues. Trimming cost V 4 bases and J 9 bases, with 16 bases left between them. The full variable domain, rest sourced from reference TRBV5-6 and TRBJ1-1, is DAGVTQSPTHLIKTRGQQVTLRCSPKSGHDTVSWYQQALGQGPQFIFQYYEEEERQRGNFPDRFSGHQFPNYSSELNVNALLLGDSALYLCASSAGRDGKAFFGQGTRLTVV.

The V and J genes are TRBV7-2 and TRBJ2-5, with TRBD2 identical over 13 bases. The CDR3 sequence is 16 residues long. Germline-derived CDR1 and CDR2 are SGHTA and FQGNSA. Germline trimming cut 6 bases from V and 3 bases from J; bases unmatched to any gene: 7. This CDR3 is CASSEGTSGVEETQYF. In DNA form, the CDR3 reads TGTGCCAGCAGTGAGGGGACTAGCGGGGTAGAAGAGACCCAGTACTTC.

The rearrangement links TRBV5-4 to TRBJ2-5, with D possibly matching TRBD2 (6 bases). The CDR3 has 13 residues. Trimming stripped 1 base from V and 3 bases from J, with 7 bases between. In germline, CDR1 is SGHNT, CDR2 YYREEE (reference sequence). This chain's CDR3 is CASSLWGEETQYF. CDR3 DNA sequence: TGTGCCAGCAGCTTGTGGGGGGAAGAGACCCAGTACTTC.

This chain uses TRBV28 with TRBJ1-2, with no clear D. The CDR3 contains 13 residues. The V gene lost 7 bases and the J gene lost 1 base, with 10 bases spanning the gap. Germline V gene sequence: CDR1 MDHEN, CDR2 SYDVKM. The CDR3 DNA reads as TGTGCCAGCACGTCGGTTGATAACTATGGCTACACCTTC. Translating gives CASTSVDNYGYTF.

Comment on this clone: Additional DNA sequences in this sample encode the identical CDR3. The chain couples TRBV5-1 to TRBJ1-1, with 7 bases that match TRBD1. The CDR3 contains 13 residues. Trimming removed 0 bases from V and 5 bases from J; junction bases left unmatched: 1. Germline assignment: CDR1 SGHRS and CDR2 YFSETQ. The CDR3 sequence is CASSLVQGTEAFF. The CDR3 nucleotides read TGCGCCAGCAGCTTGGTACAGGGGACTGAAGCTTTCTTT.

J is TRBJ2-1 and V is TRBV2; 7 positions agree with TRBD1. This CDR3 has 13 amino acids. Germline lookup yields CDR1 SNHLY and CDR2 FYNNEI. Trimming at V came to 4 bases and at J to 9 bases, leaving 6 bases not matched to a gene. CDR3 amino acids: CASSATGELEQFF. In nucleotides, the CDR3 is TGTGCCAGCAGTGCCACAGGGGAGCTTGAGCAGTTCTTC.

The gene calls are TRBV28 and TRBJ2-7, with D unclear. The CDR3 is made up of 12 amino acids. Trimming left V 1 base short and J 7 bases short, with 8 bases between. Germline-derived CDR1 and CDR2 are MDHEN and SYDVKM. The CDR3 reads CASSLSRLEQYF. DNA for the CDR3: TGTGCCAGCAGTTTATCGAGGCTAGAGCAGTACTTC.

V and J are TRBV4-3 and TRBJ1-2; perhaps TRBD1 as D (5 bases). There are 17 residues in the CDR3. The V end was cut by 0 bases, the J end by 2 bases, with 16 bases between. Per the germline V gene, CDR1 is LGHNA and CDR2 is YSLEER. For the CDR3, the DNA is TGCGCCAGCAGCCAAGATTCCGGCGGGACGGTGAACTATGGCTACACCTTC. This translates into CASSQDSGGTVNYGYTF.

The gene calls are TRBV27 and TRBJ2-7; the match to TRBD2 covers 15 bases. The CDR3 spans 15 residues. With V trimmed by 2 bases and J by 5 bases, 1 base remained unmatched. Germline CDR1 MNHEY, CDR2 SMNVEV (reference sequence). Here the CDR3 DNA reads TGTGCCAGCAGTTTAGGGACTAGCGGGAGGAACGAGCAGTACTTC. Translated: CASSLGTSGRNEQYF.